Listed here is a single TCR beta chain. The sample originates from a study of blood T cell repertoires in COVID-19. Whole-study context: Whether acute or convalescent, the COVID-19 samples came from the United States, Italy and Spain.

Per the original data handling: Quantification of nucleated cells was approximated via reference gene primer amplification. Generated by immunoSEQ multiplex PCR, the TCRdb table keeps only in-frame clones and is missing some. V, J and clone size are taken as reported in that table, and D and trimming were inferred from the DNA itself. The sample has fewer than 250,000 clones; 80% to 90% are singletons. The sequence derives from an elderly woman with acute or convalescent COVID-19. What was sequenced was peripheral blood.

The CDR3 sequence is CASSQGLGNQPQHF. CDR3 nucleotides: TGTGCCAGCAGCCAGGGACTGGGGAATCAGCCCCAGCATTTT. This rearrangement joins TRBV3-1 (or the pseudogene TRBV3-2) to TRBJ1-5, with D perhaps matching TRBD1 (5 bases). CDR3 length: 14 amino acids. V lost 3 bases and J lost 4, with 10 bases in between. Germline V gives CDR1 LGHDT, CDR2 YNNKEL (reference sequence).